This T cell receptor (beta chain) was sequenced during a study of CD8+ T cells in alopecia areata. Study-wide points: Greater clonality was observed in lesional scalp samples, especially alopecia totalis/universalis, versus normal scalp. In scalp, tofacitinib significantly decreased clonality and expanded CD8+ clones among the top 100. Association of baseline CD8+ expansion with response is uncertain owing to one nonresponder.

Trimming shortened V by 0 bases and J by 2 bases, and 2 bases separated the two germline ends. This CDR3 has 13 amino acids. The germline V gene has CDR1 LNHNV and CDR2 YYDKDF (reference sequence). Once RNA had been extracted, it was reverse transcribed into cDNA to act as the sequencing template. Sequenced by immunoSEQ multiplex PCR; TCRdb stores in-frame clones only, minus some. The profile covers about 210,000 clones, with under 70% appearing a single time and 1% to 1.5% taken by the ten largest. Noted treatment: oral pan-JAK inhibitor, 5-10 mg twice daily. Points on this clone: The antigen is not known.

This specimen was CD4+ T cells sorted from blood, taken around week 44, from a patient treated with tofacitinib. This TCR was sampled from a human donor with alopecia areata. The rearrangement joins TRBV15 to TRBJ2-1, with unresolved D. This chain's CDR3 is CATSRDTYNEQFF. CDR3 coding DNA: TGTGCCACCAGCAGAGATACCTACAATGAGCAGTTCTTC.